A selection of T cell receptor beta chains follows, all from one sample in a study of blood T cells in healthy people across ages. TCRdb reprocessed the 5' RACE reads via MiXCR and lists one record per CDR3 protein. The table shows 800,000 to 1,300,000 distinct CDR3 sequences, with 20% to 25% occurring only once. In addition, the sample was reused for a study of T cells of mothers and their children.

Sequenced material: blood. The receptors here all came from a girl aged 2 to 10 in good health. Each CDR3 is given with its conserved first and last residue. A D gene is named only where the DNA matches it firmly. Size values are once, few and many counts, or a class for expanded clones, and some rows have none.

clone_size	v_call	d_call	j_call	cdr3_aa	cdr3_nt
once	TRBV5-5	-	TRBJ1-1	CASSLGGWDTEAFF	TGTGCCAGCAGCTTGGGCGGGTGGGACACTGAAGCTTTCTTT
few	TRBV7-2	-	TRBJ1-6	CASTPVAMINSPLHF	TGTGCCAGCACCCCAGTTGCGATGATTAATTCACCCCTCCACTTT
few	TRBV27	-	TRBJ2-7	CASSLGMGSYEQYF	TGTGCCAGCAGTTTGGGTATGGGCTCCTACGAGCAGTACTTC
-	TRBV4-1	-	TRBJ2-7	CASSQVTYEQYF	TGCGCCAGCAGCCAAGTTACCTACGAGCAGTACTTC
-	TRBV7-3	-	TRBJ1-5	CASSYLTYQPQHF	TGTGCCAGCAGCTACCTAACTTATCAGCCCCAGCATTTT
few	TRBV11-2	-	TRBJ1-1	CASSFHPGLLLEAFF	TGTGCCAGCAGCTTTCACCCGGGACTGCTACTTGAAGCTTTCTTT
few	TRBV13	-	TRBJ2-7	CASTQGLLSYEQYF	TGTGCCAGCACACAGGGACTACTCTCCTACGAGCAGTACTTC
-	TRBV7-9	TRBD1	TRBJ2-1	CASSSKGQVAYNEQFF	TGTGCCAGCAGCTCTAAAGGACAGGTTGCCTACAATGAGCAGTTCTTC
-	TRBV5-1	TRBD2	TRBJ2-5	CASSYGLAGGQETQYF	TGCGCCAGCAGCTACGGACTAGCGGGGGGCCAAGAGACCCAGTACTTC
-	TRBV11-2	-	TRBJ1-6	CASSFGSGSNSPLHF	TGTGCCAGCAGCTTTGGGTCGGGCTCTAATTCACCCCTCCACTTT
-	TRBV12-3/TRBV12-4	TRBD1	TRBJ1-6	CASSFPGGDLYNSPLHF	TGTGCCAGCAGTTTCCCAGGGGGTGACTTATATAATTCACCCCTCCACTTT
few	TRBV24-1	-	TRBJ1-5	CATSRGEHQPQHF	TGTGCCACCAGTCGAGGGGAACATCAGCCCCAGCATTTT
-	TRBV15	TRBD1	TRBJ2-2	CATGTDNTGELFF	TGTGCCACCGGGACAGACAACACCGGGGAGCTGTTTTTT
-	TRBV12-3/TRBV12-4	TRBD2	TRBJ2-1	CASSSLLAGVGQETRYF	TGTGCCAGCAGTTCCTTACTAGCGGGAGTTGGCCAAGAGACCCGGTACTTC
once	TRBV7-8	TRBD2	TRBJ2-3	CASRKRASGGSASTDTQYF	TGTGCCAGCAGAAAACGCGCTAGCGGGGGGTCAGCTAGCACAGATACGCAGTATTTT
-	TRBV3-1	-	TRBJ2-7	CASSQPSDGSYEQYF	TGTGCCAGCAGCCAACCCTCGGACGGCTCCTACGAGCAGTACTTC
-	TRBV12-3/TRBV12-4	TRBD1	TRBJ2-7	CASSLHRGHRYEQYF	TGTGCCAGCAGTTTACACAGGGGGCATAGGTACGAGCAGTACTTC
-	TRBV29-1	-	TRBJ2-3	CSVVGGGADTQYF	TGCAGCGTCGTAGGGGGAGGGGCAGATACGCAGTATTTT
-	TRBV2	TRBD2	TRBJ2-1	CASSDSGGSPYNEQFF	TGTGCCAGCAGTGACTCTGGCGGGAGCCCCTACAATGAGCAGTTCTTC
many	TRBV13	TRBD2	TRBJ2-1	CASSLWGGEYNEQFF	TGTGCCAGCAGCTTATGGGGGGGGGAGTACAATGAGCAGTTCTTC
-	TRBV11-2	-	TRBJ2-5	CASSDLTGYQETQYF	TGTGCCAGTAGTGACCTCACGGGTTACCAAGAGACCCAGTACTTC
-	TRBV12-3/TRBV12-4	TRBD2	TRBJ2-7	CASTMSGTYYEQYF	TGTGCCAGCACAATGAGCGGGACCTATTACGAGCAGTACTTC
few	TRBV20-1	-	TRBJ2-1	CSARDRGGRSTDNEQFF	TGCAGTGCTAGAGATCGAGGAGGGCGGTCAACGGATAATGAGCAGTTCTTC
few	TRBV12-3/TRBV12-4	TRBD1	TRBJ1-2	CASTRTGSNYGYTF	TGTGCCAGCACCAGGACAGGCTCTAACTATGGCTACACCTTC
few	TRBV10-3	-	TRBJ2-3	CAISTYLPGAQGDTQYF	TGTGCCATCAGTACCTACCTTCCTGGCGCCCAGGGAGATACGCAGTATTTT
-	TRBV10-3	-	TRBJ2-1	CAIGKTADSYNEQFF	TGTGCCATCGGGAAGACCGCGGACTCCTACAATGAGCAGTTCTTC
-	TRBV11-2	-	TRBJ2-7	CASSLEFGKGYEQYF	TGTGCCAGCAGCTTAGAGTTTGGCAAAGGCTACGAGCAGTACTTC
many	TRBV29-1	-	TRBJ2-4	CSVSPSGDIQYF	TGCAGCGTCAGCCCTTCCGGGGACATTCAGTACTTC
-	TRBV4-1	-	TRBJ2-5	CASSQVGGNIGTQYF	TGCGCCAGCAGCCAAGTCGGTGGTAACATCGGGACCCAGTACTTC
-	TRBV20-1	-	TRBJ2-1	CSARDALSSRVINEQFF	TGCAGTGCTAGAGATGCCCTTTCTAGCAGGGTAATCAATGAGCAGTTCTTC
-	TRBV6-2/TRBV6-3	-	TRBJ2-6	CASKSSYSGANVLTF	TGTGCCAGCAAGTCTAGCTACTCTGGGGCCAACGTCCTGACTTTC
-	TRBV20-1	-	TRBJ1-1	CSALPAGNTEAFF	TGCAGTGCTCTCCCTGCCGGGAACACTGAAGCTTTCTTT
few	TRBV24-1	-	TRBJ1-2	CATSDHMGGYTF	TGTGCCACCAGTGATCACATGGGAGGCTACACCTTC
-	TRBV20-1	-	TRBJ1-4	CSASPGYTNEKLFF	TGCAGTGCTAGTCCGGGGTACACTAATGAAAAACTGTTTTTT
-	TRBV28	-	TRBJ1-5	CASKDSDSNQPQHF	TGTGCCAGCAAGGACAGTGATAGCAATCAGCCCCAGCATTTT
once	TRBV5-1	-	TRBJ2-1	CASSLAERNYNEQFF	TGCGCCAGCAGCTTGGCCGAGAGAAATTACAATGAGCAGTTCTTC
-	TRBV28	-	TRBJ2-2	CASSPVPLTGELFF	TGTGCCAGCAGTCCTGTCCCGCTCACCGGGGAGCTGTTTTTT
-	TRBV6-1	-	TRBJ2-1	CASTLKPERGNEQFF	TGTGCCAGCACTCTAAAGCCGGAAAGGGGCAATGAGCAGTTCTTC
-	TRBV29-1	-	TRBJ2-1	CSVVQGPDNEQFF	TGCAGCGTTGTACAGGGTCCAGACAATGAGCAGTTCTTC
-	TRBV5-1	TRBD2	TRBJ2-7	CASSLQASGSSYEQYF	TGCGCCAGCAGCTTACAGGCTAGCGGGAGCTCCTACGAGCAGTACTTC
few	TRBV7-3	-	TRBJ1-6	CASSLSRGNSPLHF	TGTGCCAGCAGCTTAAGCAGGGGTAATTCACCCCTCCACTTT
-	TRBV27	-	TRBJ2-3	CASSRYVNTDTQYF	TGTGCCAGCAGTAGATACGTGAACACAGATACGCAGTATTTT
few	TRBV11-2	TRBD1	TRBJ2-5	CASSPGQGARKTQYF	TGTGCCAGCAGCCCGGGACAGGGGGCGAGAAAGACCCAGTACTTC